This TCR beta chain was identified during a study of shared clonotypes between healthy human individuals (dated by TCRdb to 2018 to 2021). Regarding the research as a whole: Three men and two women, aged 18 to 49 years, made up the cohort. For each donor, three plates each were used for CD4 naive and CD4 memory, two plates were used for CD8 naive, and one plate was used for CD8 memory. To estimate repertoire size and how much clonotype sharing occurs between individuals, the study deeply sequenced the blood TCR repertoires of 5 or 6 healthy adults. To increase sequencing depth and limit assay-specific biases, different laboratories used diverse techniques to prepare libraries and sequence TCR repertoires. Leukapheresis yielded between about 0.85 and 10 billion PBMCs per donor. Here is what the overall study found, with its caveats: Clonotypes shared by all four sorted-subset donors showed higher generation probabilities than non-shared clonotypes. When several donors were compared, the shared fraction of clonotypes was around 5% for naive CD4, around 3.6% for naive CD8, more than 2% for memory CD4, and 0.4% for memory CD8. Even with the large sequencing depth, rarefaction of the sorted-subset datasets indicated that sequencing was incomplete. Larger estimated clonotype richness was generally found for naive subsets than for memory subsets. Pairwise subsampling led to the expectation that sequencing depth would affect the degree of clonotype sharing among donors. Sampling was restricted to blood, and TCR repertoires in tissues likely differ from the TCR repertoires found in blood. Because the study included only a small number of donors, the genetic and exposure-history diversity represented was limited.

The donors were healthy, HIV-negative adults who had no recently reported acute infections or vaccinations. Every donor was a Caucasian adult residing in Nashville, Tennessee, USA. CD4+ T cells were enriched through magnetic negative selection, after which naive cells were positively selected on CD45RA and the remaining negative fraction served as the memory subset. Blood was collected by leukapheresis, and PBMCs were isolated by Ficoll-Histopaque density gradient centrifugation and then cryopreserved in liquid nitrogen vapor phase. Analytical flow cytometry was used to check the purity and quantity of every magnetically sorted T cell population. Genomic DNA was isolated from each sorted fraction and quantified by UV absorbance on a Nanodrop 2000c. This clone was seen more than once but under ten times. It has no known antigen specificity. Base qualities are not recorded, but no much larger clone differs from it by a single base. Other DNA sequences within the sample encode an identical CDR3.

TCR CDR3 regions were amplified from genomic DNA by multiplex PCR using the deep immunoSEQ assay. For each cell subset, the extracted genomic DNA was distributed evenly across all wells of several immunoSEQ 96-well plates, and each plate served as one replicate. For sorted subsets, around 0.2 ug genomic DNA, equal to tens of thousands of T cell genomes, was loaded into each replicate PCR. Purified libraries were measured with a Qubit 3.0 fluorometer, size-checked on a Bioanalyzer 2100, and measured again with the KAPA Library Quantification kit. Each immunoSEQ 96-well plate was sequenced on its own single-read 150-cycle Illumina NextSeq 550 flow cell. The authors' analysis ran thus. Because only junctional sequences without quality scores were contained in the immunoSEQ output, filtering matching that applied to full-length reads could not be performed. Sequences were annotated with PyIR, a Python wrapper for IgBLAST v1.9, and V/J genes and CDR3 were assigned using IMGT germline references. Reads were filtered out if the reads had weak V/J assignments (E-value above 1e-6), no CDR3, stop codons, out-of-frame junctions, or ambiguous translated residues. V3J clonotypes were defined as sequences sharing the same inferred V gene, J gene, and CDR3 amino acid sequence. The percentage overlap between two repertoires was calculated by dividing the number of shared unique clonotypes by the size of the smaller repertoire. Repertoire richness was assessed with RTK rarefaction, the Chao1 estimator, and Recon v2.1 estimates of unobserved clonotypes. OLGA was used to compute generation probabilities for all TCRbeta clonotypes that the gDNA method yielded from a handful of donors. Sourced from immuneACCESS, this table was stored by TCRdb with only in-frame sequences that have V and J called. A share of the clones is absent; for the studies checked, an unresolved V gene accounts for under half, and the remainder has no known explanation. Clone size and the V and J calls come from that table; the DNA yielded D and trimming. The sample table lists approximately 2.5 million clones, more than 90% of them with a count of one. Roughly 0.13% of the sample comes from the top ten.

Sequencing used naive CD4+ T cells sorted from blood. Taken with the paper, the label for cell subset or site translates to: CD45RA+ positively selected. This sequence originates from a young man in good health.

The CDR3 protein sequence reads: CAWSTDSPLHF. The nucleotide sequence reads TGTGCCTGGAGTACAGACTCACCCCTCCACTTT. The sequence is built from TRBV30 and TRBJ1-6; no confident D gene assignment can be made. CDR1 GTSNPN and CDR2 SVGIG were looked up in the germline V gene (reference sequence). From its cysteine to its phenylalanine, the CDR3 spans 11 amino acids. The only DNA kept is the CDR3, 33 bases in frame from the first base. V was cut back by 2 bases and J by 10 bases, leaving a gap of 6 bases between them.